The T cell receptor beta chain described here comes from a study of spatial heterogeneity in lung cancer. Study-level information: A consistent excess of beta-chain over alpha-chain sequences was detected. In raw reads, more than 9.5 appearances on average were recorded for each unique TCR and UMI combination. Whole-study results and caveats: Follow-up blood showed ubiquitous expanded tumor TCRs less than blood at resection did.

This clonotype was recorded at least ten times. Its antigen is still unknown. Germline V gene lookup returns CDR1 LGHDT and CDR2 YNNKEL (reference sequence). The CDR3 is made up of 14 amino acids. V shed 7 bases and J shed 1 base, with 8 bases lying between them. The time point here: blood at routine non-recurrence follow-up after resection. Researchers sequenced whole RNA taken from tumor, nontumor lung or frozen PBMC without sorting. In TCRdb, the 5' RACE reads were re-called with MiXCR into one record per CDR3 protein. Of about 25,000 distinct CDR3 sequences listed, 6% are singletons. The sequence was obtained from a male donor with early-stage non-small cell lung cancer. Sequenced here: PBMCs, sampled at follow-up. The V call is TRBV3-1, the J call TRBJ2-6, with D hard to call. This CDR3 reads CASTRVSGANVLTF. The DNA of the CDR3 is TGTGCCAGCACTAGGGTATCTGGGGCCAACGTCCTGACTTTC.